This record looks at one T cell receptor beta chain sequence and its context. The clone's antigen remains unknown. Base qualities were left out, and no much larger clone turns up one base away. In total, 600 or so healthy bone marrow donors made up the cohort. All cohort members were sampled while nominally healthy, although unrecorded immune exposures were likely present. The donor was CMV seropositive and belonged to the group of 250 to 300 seropositive cohort members. Every donor gave a peripheral blood sample, and the peripheral blood mononuclear cells from that sample were used for TCR beta sequencing. The Qiagen DNeasy Blood Extraction Kit was used to extract genomic DNA from the blood cell samples. This sample was taken from a study of cytomegalovirus exposure and HLA in healthy donors (dated 2017 in TCRdb). A note on the overall study: According to an earlier analysis of 550 to 750 of the donors, about 180 million T cells yielded 90 million to 130 million unique TCR beta sequences and about 300 Gb of sequence data. All discovery cohort repertoires had been generated using a single sequencing platform. The study combined high-throughput TCR immunosequencing, statistical association of individual TCRs with disease status, and machine learning to predict cytomegalovirus infection status. In a later analysis, previously published TCR beta repertoires from 670 or so donors were re-analyzed and high-resolution HLA genotyping was added so that TCR occurrence patterns could be studied. The aim of the study was to test whether cataloging public T cell receptors could identify signatures of past pathogen exposure. An early release that covered roughly 600 HLA-typed donors contained approximately 320 gigabases of sequencing data and approximately 85 million unique TCR sequences. Both class I and class II loci were covered by HLA typing, at four-digit resolution. Typing coverage differed by locus: A, B, C, DRB1 and DQB1 were typed in about 629-640 donors, DQA1 in approximately 520, DPA1 in around 600, and DPB1 in 400 to 490. The genetic ancestry cluster associated with self-reported Caucasian donors included over 80% of the 398 genotyped donors. An earlier analysis of 587 of the donors used high-throughput TCR beta sequencing to judge whether each TCR beta V gene segment behaved as functional or pseudogenic. Donor age, sex, ethnicity and CMV serostatus were compiled together with the repertoire data. Genome-wide SNP genotypes for about three fifths of the roughly 670 donors were used in a later genetic analysis, which treated that subset as a discovery cohort. The study used immunosequencing to profile the T cell repertoires of several hundred subjects and linked those repertoires to cytomegalovirus serostatus. Among a few hundred genotyped donors of the cohort, an average of about 240,000 unique TCR beta nucleotide sequences were sequenced per donor, about a sixth of them non-productive. In the later analysis, no new phenotypic data were used to find candidate immune exposures; instead, reliance was placed on TCR beta sequences and their occurrence across donors. In addition to the first cohort of approximately 650 subjects, a separate validation cohort of about 120 different subjects was used. Roughly 5 DR-DQ haplotypes were handled as single units for association and clustering, since linkage in the cohort was strong. The paper's findings and limits, for the study overall: Because HLA typing was unavailable for some donors at each locus, only the typed subset was used in association tests. Sequencing depth was assumed to be roughly uniform across donors in the presence/absence analyses, though that assumption may not hold. Assigning TCR associations to individual alleles was difficult when HLA alleles, especially DR and DQ, strongly co-occurred. Because counts were too low, under 20 rarely observed V segments, including chromosome 9 orphons, were left out of the earlier analysis of 500 to 650 of the donors. In a later analysis, HLA-associated TCR beta chains showed more clonal expansion and lower generation probabilities than non-associated chains that were equally common. Specific HLA alleles were associated with 18,000 or so TCR beta sequences at a false discovery rate of 0.05 in a later analysis. A further reported finding was that TCR beta sequences accurately predicted the HLA-A and HLA-B alleles for most subjects in the first cohort. A later analysis found that TCR association rates varied across HLA loci, with DRB1 alleles showing the most associated TCRs and HLA-C alleles the fewest. The only immune exposure information available for the cohort was CMV serostatus. The classifier was reported to diagnose cytomegalovirus status with high specificity and sensitivity in both the original cohort and the validation cohort. In this cohort, only TCR beta chains were sequenced, and detectable features were limited by the absence of alpha or paired-chain data. In a later genetic analysis, fewer N-insertions in productive TCRs were reported among donors in an Asian-associated ancestry cluster than the roughly 700-donor mean. Because the 87-base-pair reads could not distinguish some IMGT-functional V segments, including TRBV6-2 and TRBV6-3, those segments were excluded. Most CMV-associated TCR beta chains appeared to be HLA-restricted in a later analysis, and the HLA associations seemed to be driven largely by CMV exposure. While some public TCRs were present in many individuals, most TCR sequences turned up only very rarely across donors. In an earlier analysis of about 540 of the donors, most TCR beta V segments were observed in productive rearrangements about 90% or about 30% of the time, broadly matching IMGT annotations. In the study, 150 to 200 TCR beta chains were listed as associated with cytomegalovirus. A group of highly shared sequence variants was considered likely to be a technical artifact of the sequencing pipeline. According to the authors, the approach could potentially be generalized to other disease states and immunological phenotypes. V-gene and J-gene trimming of TCR beta chains was associated with a missense DCLRE1C variant in a later genetic analysis, and the association was replicated in an independent cohort. In vitro tests confirmed that a few of the cytomegalovirus-associated TCR beta chains recognize cytomegalovirus antigens. Linkage disequilibrium might explain the correlated functional status among segregating V segments, but an unknown experimental factor could not be excluded. According to a later analysis, parvovirus B19, influenza, CMV and Epstein-Barr virus appeared linked to several top co-occurrence clusters.

The library was built by means of the immunoSEQ multiplex PCR assay. For the multiplex PCR, a mixture combining 60 forward primers for TCR Vbeta segments and 13 reverse primers for TCR Jbeta segments was used. Amplification of the CDR3 region of rearranged TCR beta genes was performed with a multiplex PCR assay on genomic DNA. On the Illumina HiSeq System, the amplified TCR beta libraries were sequenced as 87-base-pair reads. The authors' analysis ran thus. A later analysis tallied some 79 million unique TCR beta chains across the 660 or so repertoires, and some 10 million of those chains were shared by two or more donors. A nearest-neighbor algorithm error-corrected the raw reads and collapsed the reads into unique sequences, merging closely related sequences to remove PCR and sequencing errors. V, D and J gene segments were assigned by aligning CDR3 sequences to IMGT reference sequences. For a sequence to be retained, a match of at least six nucleotides to both a V gene segment and a J gene segment was required. A rearrangement counted as productive if the CDR3 had no stop codons and remained in frame with V and J, and every other rearrangement counted as non-productive. Following IMGT convention, CDR3 was defined as the stretch from the second conserved V-encoded cysteine up to the conserved J-encoded phenylalanine. The earlier analysis of about 560 of the donors excluded any sequence lacking an unambiguous match to a single V gene segment. In an earlier analysis of approximately 550 of the donors, V segments were called functional above 56.7% productive rearrangements and were called segregating when the between-donor standard deviation exceeded 5%. To diagnose cytomegalovirus status from the catalog of TCR beta chain sequences, a statistical classification framework was built. In a later analysis, TCR nucleotide sequences were compared against IMGT/GENE-DB human TR gene sequences so that V and J genes could be assigned. Using the TCRdist pipeline, a later analysis assigned CDR3 sequences along with most-parsimonious VDJ recombination scenarios. In a later analysis, each TCR beta chain was defined by its CDR3 amino acid sequence together with its V-gene family, and reads without a unique V-gene family were excluded. As a way to deal with suspected cross-contamination and a sequencing artifact, a later analysis dropped 450 to 700 nucleotide sequences that were highly shared and had low generation probability. For each public chain, a later analysis derived a clonal expansion index from normalized ranks of inferred template counts within each repertoire. In a later analysis, generation probabilities were computed using a VDJ recombination model fitted to out-of-frame rearrangements, and the results were checked against IGoR. In a later analysis, hypergeometric tests were used to score TCR-TCR, TCR-HLA and TCR-CMV co-occurrence, with a repertoire-size bias correction applied to TCR pairs. In a later analysis, false discovery rates were estimated by permuting HLA or CMV assignments 20 times. A later analysis grouped co-occurring TCRs with DBSCAN, adding TCRdist sequence similarity when clustering within HLA-allele-positive subsets. Co-occurrence clustering excluded repertoires with fewer than 30,000 or more than 120,000 public chains, plus five with anomalous nucleotide sharing. TCRdb holds this immuneACCESS table with in-frame rearrangements only. Some clones are missing; in checked studies, unresolved V genes explain under half, and the rest has no known cause. Clonal size and the V and J genes are those of that table, whereas D and trimming came from the DNA. The sample table records 160,000 or so clones; about 72% of these occur just once. The top ten clonotypes cover approximately 3.7% of the sample.

Spanning cysteine to phenylalanine, the CDR3 consists of 14 amino acids. The kept DNA is CDR3 alone, 42 bases in frame from the first base. The germline V gene encodes CDR1 LNHDA and CDR2 SQIVND (reference sequence). V loses 5 bases of germline sequence and J loses 4 bases, and the interval between the two ends is 14 bases. The sequenced sample consisted of PBMCs. This clonotype was sampled from a man aged 30 to 45 in good health and CMV-seropositive. This sequence uses TRBV19 and TRBJ1-2, and possibly TRBD1, on 5 matching bases. The encoded CDR3 is CASSAWTPLYGYTF. The nucleotide sequence reads TGTGCCAGTAGTGCCTGGACACCCCTCTATGGCTACACCTTC.